The clone carrying this T cell receptor (beta chain) appeared once. The sample comes from a study of shared clonotypes between healthy human individuals. With V trimmed by 6 bases and J by 9 bases, 13 bases remained unmatched. This CDR3 has 15 amino acids. Per the germline V gene, CDR1 is MNHNS and CDR2 is SASEGT. Sequencing was performed with immunoSEQ multiplex PCR; in TCRdb, only in-frame clones are kept and a portion is missing. The sample consists of approximately 500,000 clones, 90% to 96% of them appearing once. This chain joins TRBV6-1 and TRBJ2-5; 10 nucleotides agree with TRBD1. The receptor's source is a woman in her twenties or thirties in good health. Material: naive CD4+ T cells sorted from blood. Regarding subset: CD45RA+ positively selected. As DNA, the CDR3 is TGTGCCAGCAGCACCCAGGGGGGGACAGGGGACCCCCAGTACTTC. It is translated as CASSTQGGTGDPQYF.